Sequencing of this T cell receptor beta chain was carried out in a study of blood T cell repertoires in COVID-19. Overall study: Specimens from acute and convalescent COVID-19 originated in the United States, Italy and Spain.

Original analysis: Estimated nucleated cell counts came from reference gene primer amplification. Produced via immunoSEQ multiplex PCR; TCRdb's table is partial and in-frame only. Clone size and V and J calls were adopted from that table, with D and trimming inferred from the DNA. The table records about 240,000 clones, roughly four fifths of them present only once. The source of this sequence is a woman aged 80 or over with acute or convalescent COVID-19. Sequences were obtained from peripheral blood.

CDR3 in amino acids: CASSLGRTSGGNNEQFF. CDR3 in DNA: TGCGCCAGCAGCTTGGGCCGGACTAGCGGGGGGAACAATGAGCAGTTCTTC. V gene TRBV5-1 combines with J gene TRBJ2-1; 14 bases match TRBD2. Germline V gene sequence: CDR1 SGHRS, CDR2 YFSETQ. CDR3 length: 17 residues. Trimming at V came to 0 bases and at J to 5 bases, leaving 4 bases not matched to a gene. The full variable domain, rest sourced from reference TRBV5-1 and TRBJ2-1, is KAGVTQTPRYLIKTRGQQVTLSCSPISGHRSVSWYQQTPGQGLQFLFEYFSETQRNKGNFPGRFSGRQFSNSRSEMNVSTLELGDSALYLCASSLGRTSGGNNEQFFGPGTRLTVL.